What follows are 27 T cell receptor beta chains derived from one specimen sequenced in a study of shared clonotypes between healthy human individuals. Clones were sequenced by immunoSEQ multiplex PCR, and TCRdb holds only the in-frame ones, with some missing. The sample records roughly 2 million clones, about 95% being singletons. Naive CD8 cells lacked CD45RO, underwent positive selection for CCR7 and left out terminally differentiated effector memory CD45RA+ cells. The sequenced material came from naive CD8+ T cells sorted from blood. These receptors came from a man between 18 and 35 years old in good health.

This clone was seen once. This sample includes further DNA sequences coding for the same CDR3. The chain recombines TRBV7-9 with TRBJ2-7; 9 nucleotides align to TRBD1. V shed 2 bases and J 1 base; nucleotides not matched to a gene: 3. The CDR3 length is 15 residues. Per the germline V gene, CDR1 is SEHNR and CDR2 is FQNEAQ (reference sequence). Here the CDR3 reads CASSLSGTGSYEQYF. DNA of the CDR3: TGTGCCAGCAGCTTAAGTGGGACAGGGTCCTACGAGCAGTACTTC.

The chain links TRBV6-1 to TRBJ2-7; TRBD2 matches 8 bases. The length of the CDR3 is 16 residues. V trimming: 1 base; J trimming: 1 base; junction bases outside the gene matches: 6. CDR1 and CDR2 (germline): MNHNS, SASEGT. The CDR3 region is CASSEGVIAGSYEQYF. CDR3 nucleotides: TGTGCCAGCAGTGAAGGGGTGATAGCGGGATCCTACGAGCAGTACTTC.

The chain carries TRBV7-9 and TRBJ2-7, with D possibly being TRBD1 or TRBD2 (5 bases each). The CDR3 covers 15 residues. With 5 bases removed from V and 2 bases from J, the gap between germline ends came to 16 bases. CDR1 and CDR2 (germline): SEHNR, FQNEAQ (reference sequence). CDR3 region: CASSPPVEGPYEQYF. The CDR3 DNA sequence: TGTGCCAGCAGCCCGCCGGTCGAGGGACCCTACGAGCAGTACTTC.

On this clone: Other nucleotide sequences in the sample specify the same CDR3. The genes are TRBV29-1 and TRBJ2-7; D not certain. The CDR3 length is 11 residues. Germline V gives CDR1 SQVTM, CDR2 ANQGSEA. Trimming shortened V by 0 bases and J by 4 bases, and 4 bases separated the two germline ends. CDR3: CSVEEGYEQYF. CDR3 bases: TGCAGCGTTGAAGAGGGGTACGAGCAGTACTTC.

The chain couples TRBV6-5 to TRBJ2-1; perhaps D is TRBD1 or TRBD2 (5 bases each). V lost 0 bases, J lost 10 bases, and 16 bases lay in between. The CDR3 loop spans 15 amino acids. Germline lookup yields CDR1 MNHEY and CDR2 SVGAGI. The CDR3 loop is CASSYSYGASTEQFF. CDR3 coding DNA: TGTGCCAGCAGTTACTCCTACGGGGCGAGCACGGAGCAGTTCTTC.

The chain recombines TRBV7-9 with TRBJ1-1; a possible D gene is TRBD1 (6 bases). The V gene lost 5 bases and the J gene lost 0 bases, with 13 bases spanning the gap. Germline loops: CDR1 SEHNR, CDR2 FQNEAQ (reference sequence). This CDR3 region has 15 residues. CDR3 region: CASSGPRDMNTEAFF. Written as DNA, the CDR3 is TGTGCCAGCAGCGGACCCAGGGACATGAACACTGAAGCTTTCTTT.

The chain uses TRBV27 and TRBJ2-1, with 10 bases identical to TRBD2. The J segment lost 1 base and the V segment lost 5 bases, leaving 5 bases of the junction unmatched. This CDR3 is built from 16 residues. Germline CDR1 MNHEY, CDR2 SMNVEV (reference sequence). CDR3 nucleotide sequence: TGTGCCAGCAGTCCAGCTAGCGGGGGATCCTACAATGAGCAGTTCTTC. It yields the protein CASSPASGGSYNEQFF.

The chain combines TRBV9 with TRBJ2-7; 10 bases agree with TRBD1. Germline CDR1 SGDLS, CDR2 YYNGEE. The CDR3 length is 14 residues. Trimming removed 3 bases from V and 2 bases from J; junction bases left unmatched: 2. In nucleotides, the CDR3 is TGTGCCAGCAGCGAGGGACAGGGGACCTACGAGCAGTACTTC. Translating gives CASSEGQGTYEQYF.

The rearrangement uses TRBV6-1 and TRBJ2-2; 8 bases match TRBD1. V was clipped by 3 bases and J by 0 bases; unmatched bases: 6. The CDR3 runs to 17 residues. The germline V gene encodes CDR1 MNHNS and CDR2 SASEGT. This CDR3 is CASSDPDRVPNTGELFF. In DNA form, the CDR3 reads TGTGCCAGCAGTGACCCGGACAGGGTCCCGAACACCGGGGAGCTGTTTTTT.

Remarks on this clone: At the DNA level, this CDR3 is encoded by other sequences in the same sample as well. The chain employs TRBV7-6 and TRBJ1-1; D call uncertain. The CDR3 length is 14 residues. Germline CDR1 is SGHVS and CDR2 is FNYEAQ. V lost 5 bases, J lost 1 base, and 11 bases lay in between. The CDR3 DNA follows: TGTGCCAGCAGCCCGGGAGGCCCGAACACTGAAGCTTTCTTT. This codes for CASSPGGPNTEAFF.

The CDR3 loop is CASMGQNRDYTEAFF. In nucleotides, the CDR3 is TGTGCCAGTATGGGGCAGAATAGAGATTACACTGAAGCTTTCTTT. The chain recombines TRBV27 with TRBJ1-1; possible D gene TRBD1, 5 bases. Germline V gene sequence: CDR1 MNHEY, CDR2 SMNVEV (reference sequence). There are 15 residues in the CDR3. With 9 bases removed from V and 3 bases from J, the gap between germline ends came to 20 bases.

DNA of the CDR3: TGTGCCAGCAGCTTGGGCCAGGAGACCTACGAGCAGTACTTC. Translated, it gives CASSLGQETYEQYF. The chain uses TRBV5-6 and TRBJ2-7; D remains ambiguous. This CDR3 has 14 amino acids. V dropped 0 bases and J dropped 2 bases, with 9 bases sitting between them. Germline CDR1 is SGHDT and CDR2 is YYEEEE.

Details on this clone: This may arise from a read error, as a much more abundant clone is one base away. This sequence joins TRBV7-9 and TRBJ2-7; D uncertain. Germline CDR1 and CDR2: SEHNR and FQNEAQ (reference sequence). CDR3 size: 11 residues. V dropped 5 bases and J dropped 3 bases, with 5 bases sitting between them. The DNA for the CDR3 is TGTGCCAGCAGCGTAGACTACGAGCAGTACTTC. It yields the protein CASSVDYEQYF.

The V call is TRBV2, the J call TRBJ2-3; TRBD2 agrees at 13 bases. CDR3 size: 16 residues. V shed 6 bases, J shed 6 bases, and the junction held 9 bases outside the gene matches. Germline V gives CDR1 SNHLY, CDR2 FYNNEI. This CDR3 is CASRQGLAGEWDTQYF. DNA for the CDR3: TGTGCCAGCAGACAAGGACTAGCGGGGGAGTGGGATACGCAGTATTTT.

The chain carries TRBV4-1 and TRBJ1-2; D might be TRBD1 (5 bases). CDR1 and CDR2 from the germline V gene are MGHRA and YSYEKL. V shed 3 bases and J shed 8 bases, with 25 bases lying between them. The CDR3 spans 17 residues. CDR3 protein: CASSQTERSANQLGYTF. In nucleotides, the CDR3 is TGCGCCAGCAGCCAGACAGAACGGTCCGCAAATCAGCTCGGCTACACCTTC.

The CDR3 DNA is TGTGCCAGCAGCCCGACTAGCGTTTATGAGCAGTTCTTC. It is translated as CASSPTSVYEQFF. The chain joins TRBV7-9 to TRBJ2-1; 8 bases are shared with TRBD2. Germline CDR1 is SEHNR and CDR2 is FQNEAQ (reference sequence). The V segment lost 5 bases and the J segment 8 bases; nucleotides outside the gene matches: 5. There are 13 residues in the CDR3.

Remarks on this clone: Different DNA sequences within this sample yield the same CDR3. CDR3 sequence reads: CASSLRSGSYEQYF. Written as DNA, the CDR3 is TGTGCCAGCAGTTTAAGGAGCGGCTCCTACGAGCAGTACTTC. The V and J genes are TRBV27 and TRBJ2-7; tentatively, D is TRBD2 (5 bases). Germline values: CDR1 MNHEY, CDR2 SMNVEV (reference sequence). The V end lost 2 bases, the J end lost 0 bases, and 8 bases lay between the germline ends. The CDR3 has 14 residues.

The count of this clone is one. The genes are TRBV2 and TRBJ1-5; perhaps TRBD1 as D (6 bases). This CDR3 has 14 amino acids. The germline V gene has CDR1 SNHLY and CDR2 FYNNEI. Between the trimmed V and J ends, which lost 7 bases and 0 bases, there was a span of 10 bases. The CDR3 loop reads CASTGQYSNQPQHF. In nucleotides, the CDR3 is TGTGCCAGCACCGGACAGTATAGCAATCAGCCCCAGCATTTT.

This chain links TRBV30 with TRBJ2-3, with unresolved D. V was pared by 0 bases and J by 6 bases, with 13 bases between. The CDR3 spans 14 residues. Germline V lookup: CDR1 GTSNPN, CDR2 SVGIG (reference sequence). Here the CDR3 reads CAWSVTLDVDTQYF. The CDR3, as DNA: TGTGCCTGGAGTGTTACTCTGGACGTCGATACGCAGTATTTT.

In regard to this clone: Different DNA sequences within this sample yield the same CDR3. The gene calls are TRBV5-6 and TRBJ2-5; D remains unclear. CDR3 length: 12 amino acids. Trimming pared 2 bases from V and 4 bases from J, leaving 6 bases between. The germline CDR1 and CDR2 sequences are SGHDT and YYEEEE. The CDR3 reads CASSFLGETQYF. The CDR3 nucleotides read TGTGCCAGCAGCTTTCTGGGAGAGACCCAGTACTTC.

The chain couples TRBV27 to TRBJ2-7; 8 bases match TRBD1. The CDR3 runs 12 residues. V gave up 4 bases and J gave up 4 bases; unmatched junction bases: 0. The germline gives CDR1 MNHEY, CDR2 SMNVEV (reference sequence). Here the CDR3 DNA reads TGTGCCAGCAGTTGGACAGGGTACGAGCAGTACTTC. Protein: CASSWTGYEQYF.

The J gene is TRBJ2-7, the V gene TRBV6-6; perhaps TRBD1 as D (6 bases). Germline values: CDR1 MNHNY, CDR2 SVGAGI (reference sequence). This CDR3 comprises 13 residues. V was clipped by 5 bases and J by 3 bases, with 11 bases between them. CDR3 region: CASSHRTDYEQYF. CDR3 DNA: TGTGCCAGCAGTCATAGGACAGACTACGAGCAGTACTTC.

This clone was counted a single time. The identical CDR3 is also encoded by other nucleotide sequences in the sample. CDR3 in DNA: TGTGCCAGCAGTCTACAGGGGAATCAGCCCCAGCATTTT. Translating it yields CASSLQGNQPQHF. The chain combines TRBV28 with TRBJ1-5, with 7 bases lining up with TRBD1. Looked up from germline, CDR1 is MDHEN and CDR2 is SYDVKM. V lost 5 bases and J lost 4; bases outside the gene matches: 2. The CDR3 is 13 amino acids.

This chain links TRBV7-9 with TRBJ1-1; D gene ambiguous. The germline V gene has CDR1 SEHNR and CDR2 FQNEAQ (reference sequence). The length of the CDR3 is 14 residues. Deletions cut 1 base from V and 2 bases from J, with 8 bases between. DNA for the CDR3: TGTGCCAGCAGCTTAGTATTTGATAACACTGAAGCTTTCTTT. Its protein product is CASSLVFDNTEAFF. The entire variable domain, with the rest obtained from reference TRBV7-9 and TRBJ1-1, is as follows: DTGVSQNPRHKITKRGQNVTFRCDPISEHNRLYWYRQTLGQGPEFLTYFQNEAQLEKSRLLSDRFSAERPKGSFSTLEIQRTEQGDSAMYLCASSLVFDNTEAFFGQGTRLTVV.

This clone occurred once. This sequence joins TRBV29-1 and TRBJ1-2, with D unclear. This CDR3 region has 14 residues. The germline gives CDR1 SQVTM, CDR2 ANQGSEA. V lost 2 bases and J 4 bases, leaving 14 bases between the germline ends. The CDR3: CSVESGTPTYGYTF. The CDR3, as DNA: TGCAGCGTTGAAAGCGGTACCCCGACCTATGGCTACACCTTC.

With respect to this clone: Other DNA sequences in this specimen translate into the identical CDR3. This chain links TRBV9 with TRBJ1-1; tentatively, D is TRBD1 (5 bases). Trimming removed 0 bases from V and 2 bases from J, with 11 bases in between. The germline CDR1 and CDR2 sequences are SGDLS and YYNGEE. There are 15 residues in the CDR3. This CDR3 is CASSVAPGLNTEAFF. CDR3 in DNA: TGTGCCAGCAGCGTAGCCCCAGGGTTAAACACTGAAGCTTTCTTT. Full variable domain (remainder filled in from reference TRBV9 and TRBJ1-1): DSGVTQTPKHLITATGQRVTLRCSPRSGDLSVYWYQQSLDQGLQFLIQYYNGEERAKGNILERFSAQQFPDLHSELNLSSLELGDSALYFCASSVAPGLNTEAFFGQGTRLTVV.

A single count supports this clone. J is TRBJ2-7 and V is TRBV4-1; 7 bases fit TRBD1. Germline-derived CDR1 and CDR2 are MGHRA and YSYEKL. The CDR3 length is 15 residues. V shed 3 bases and J 4 bases; nucleotides not matched to a gene: 9. CDR3 protein: CASSHRDSAIYEQYF. The DNA for the CDR3 is TGCGCCAGCAGCCACCGGGACAGTGCAATTTACGAGCAGTACTTC.